The 24 T cell receptor beta chains presented below share a single source sample, sequenced in a study of control samples from healthy donors and cancer patients. Data came from immunoSEQ multiplex PCR; TCRdb stores just in-frame clones and leaves some out. The table includes around 170,000 clones, about 90% detected once. The sample consisted of blood. These receptors all stem from a woman aged 25 to 39 in good health.

This clone is a singleton in its sample. This chain links TRBV7-2 with TRBJ1-2; no clear D. Germline V lookup: CDR1 SGHTA, CDR2 FQGNSA. Between the trimmed V and J ends, which lost 1 base and 7 bases, there was a span of 10 bases. The CDR3 loop spans 13 amino acids. DNA for the CDR3: TGTGCCAGCAGCTTAGGGTCAGGCTCTGGCTACACCTTC. Its protein product is CASSLGSGSGYTF. Full variable domain (outside the CDR3, taken from reference TRBV7-2 and TRBJ1-2): GAGVSQSPSNKVTEKGKDVELRCDPISGHTALYWYRQSLGQGLEFLIYFQGNSAPDKSGLPSDRFSAERTGGSVSTLTIQRTQQEDSAVYLCASSLGSGSGYTFGSGTRLTVV.

This clone has a single count. The V and J genes are TRBV23-1 and TRBJ1-2; 10 nucleotides align to TRBD1. TRBV23-1 is classed as an ORF, of uncertain function. V was clipped by 5 bases and J by 8 bases; unmatched bases: 8. The CDR3 spans 14 residues. The CDR3 DNA is TGCGCCAGCAGTAGGGACAGGGGAGGGAAAGGCTACACCTTC. Its protein is CASSRDRGGKGYTF.

This chain links TRBV9 with TRBJ2-5, with 7 bases aligning to TRBD2. The V segment lost 4 bases and the J segment 5 bases; nucleotides outside the gene matches: 11. Looked up from germline, CDR1 is SGDLS and CDR2 is YYNGEE. The CDR3 covers 15 residues. The CDR3 region is CASSLSGGELETQYF. Here the CDR3 DNA reads TGTGCCAGCAGCCTATCGGGGGGAGAGTTGGAGACCCAGTACTTC.

This chain joins TRBV11-2 and TRBJ2-3; D uncertain. Germline V lookup: CDR1 SGHAT, CDR2 FQNNGV. V was cut by 3 bases and J by 1 base, with 11 bases left in between. CDR3 size: 15 residues. DNA of the CDR3: TGTGCCAGCAGCTTGGGGTCCATCGGCACAGATACGCAGTATTTT. Protein: CASSLGSIGTDTQYF.

The gene calls are TRBV27 and TRBJ1-1, with 8 positions matching TRBD1. The length of the CDR3 is 14 residues. The J segment lost 3 bases and the V segment lost 5 bases, leaving 5 bases of the junction unmatched. Per germline, CDR1 MNHEY and CDR2 SMNVEV (reference sequence). CDR3 DNA: TGTGCCAGCAGTCCGACAGGGGTATACACTGAAGCTTTCTTT. As protein: CASSPTGVYTEAFF.

The chain links TRBV7-9 to TRBJ2-1; D remains unclear. Trimming shortened V by 3 bases and J by 8 bases, and 17 bases separated the two germline ends. Germline CDR1 and CDR2: SEHNR and FQNEAQ (reference sequence). This CDR3 comprises 15 residues. CDR3 sequence: CASSFQRSGNYEQFF. As DNA, the CDR3 is TGTGCCAGCAGCTTTCAAAGAAGTGGCAATTATGAGCAGTTCTTC.

This clone came up once. This chain links TRBV14 with TRBJ1-1; 7 positions match TRBD1. This CDR3 region has 14 residues. Germline CDR1 is SGHDN and CDR2 is FVKESK. J gave up 4 bases and V 3 bases, and 5 bases lay outside the gene matches. This chain's CDR3 is CASSHRQGITEAFF. The CDR3 DNA follows: TGTGCCAGCAGCCACAGACAGGGTATCACTGAAGCTTTCTTT.

The chain links TRBV12-1 to TRBJ2-1; no check of the table's D call, TRBD2, against the DNA was made. TRBV12-1 is recorded as a pseudogene. The CDR3 runs to 18 residues. The CDR3 DNA reads TGTGCCAGCAGCCTTTACCCCGGACTAGCGGGAGCCGGCGGTGAGCAGTTCTTC. Translation gives CASSLYPGLAGAGGEQFF.

This clone showed up just once. This CDR3 reads CAISGESNQPQHF. The CDR3 bases are TGTGCCATCTCAGGGGAGAGCAATCAGCCCCAGCATTTT. The chain combines TRBV10-3 with TRBJ1-5; a possible D gene is TRBD1 (6 bases). V was cut by 8 bases and J by 1 base, with 9 bases left in between. The CDR3 is made up of 13 amino acids. Germline V lookup: CDR1 ENHRY, CDR2 SYGVKD.

This clone has a single count. The rearrangement links TRBV11-2 to TRBJ2-1, with no clear D. Trimming cost V 11 bases and J 2 bases, with 13 bases left between them. The CDR3 sequence is 13 residues long. Looked up from germline, CDR1 is SGHAT and CDR2 is FQNNGV. The CDR3: CASKVAAYNEQFF. In DNA form, the CDR3 reads TGTGCCTCTAAGGTGGCGGCCTACAATGAGCAGTTCTTC.

The V and J genes are TRBV6-2 or TRBV6-3 and TRBJ2-3; D ambiguous. The CDR3 consists of 16 residues. V was clipped by 0 bases and J by 3 bases, with 13 bases between them. CDR1 is MNHEY and CDR2 is SVGEGT in the germline V gene. The CDR3 nucleotides are TGTGCCAGCAGTTACTCCAAGCGCACCATAACAGATACGCAGTATTTT. Translating it yields CASSYSKRTITDTQYF.

The chain couples TRBV6-1 to TRBJ2-1; a weak D match, TRBD1 (6 bases). The V end was cut by 2 bases, the J end by 8 bases, with 10 bases between. The CDR3 runs to 13 residues. Germline-derived CDR1 and CDR2 are MNHNS and SASEGT. The DNA of the CDR3 is TGTGCCAGCAGTGAACTCCCAGGGGATGAGCAGTTCTTC. Translation: CASSELPGDEQFF.

The chain links TRBV5-6 to TRBJ1-5, with 9 nucleotides matching TRBD1. The junction had 2 bases not matched to a gene; V was cut back by 0 bases and J by 7 bases. The length of the CDR3 is 14 residues. Germline CDR1 reads SGHDT; CDR2 reads YYEEEE. CDR3: CASSLGTGDQPQHF. CDR3 nucleotides: TGTGCCAGCAGCTTGGGGACAGGGGACCAGCCCCAGCATTTT. Full variable domain (rest looked up from reference TRBV5-6 and TRBJ1-5): DAGVTQSPTHLIKTRGQQVTLRCSPKSGHDTVSWYQQALGQGPQFIFQYYEEEERQRGNFPDRFSGHQFPNYSSELNVNALLLGDSALYLCASSLGTGDQPQHFGDGTRLSIL.

In this sample, this clone turned up a few times. The V gene is TRBV7-9, the J gene TRBJ1-2; D is uncertain. V lost 9 bases to trimming and J lost 1 base, with 12 bases between them. The CDR3 length is 13 residues. Per germline, CDR1 SEHNR and CDR2 FQNEAQ (reference sequence). The CDR3 DNA is TGTGCCAGTGCGGACCTGCGTAACTATGGCTACACCTTC. This codes for CASADLRNYGYTF.

The genes are TRBV4-1 and TRBJ1-5, with D unclear. CDR1 is MGHRA and CDR2 is YSYEKL in the germline V gene. The CDR3 contains 15 residues. V dropped 0 bases and J dropped 9 bases, with 15 bases sitting between them. The CDR3 is CASSQDQDGNLPQHF. The CDR3 DNA is TGCGCCAGCAGCCAAGATCAGGACGGGAATTTGCCCCAGCATTTT.

This clone has only one observation. The chain joins TRBV27 to TRBJ2-7; TRBD1 matches 9 bases. Germline values: CDR1 MNHEY, CDR2 SMNVEV (reference sequence). The junction had 4 bases not matched to a gene; V was cut back by 6 bases and J by 4 bases. The length of the CDR3 is 13 residues. The CDR3 nucleotides are TGTGCCAGCAGGCCGGGACAGGGTTACGAGCAGTACTTC. The encoded protein is CASRPGQGYEQYF.

V gene TRBV4-2 combines with J gene TRBJ1-3; D is unclear. The germline V gene encodes CDR1 LGHNA and CDR2 YNFKEQ. Trimming pared 0 bases from V and 0 bases from J, leaving 12 bases between. This CDR3 comprises 17 residues. CDR3 coding DNA: TGTGCCAGCAGCCAAGATCGGGCCAGCTCCTCTGGAAACACCATATATTTT. Protein: CASSQDRASSSGNTIYF.

The rearrangement uses TRBV7-2 and TRBJ1-2, with unresolved D. The CDR3 runs 14 residues. Germline V gene sequence: CDR1 SGHTA, CDR2 FQGNSA. V was shortened by 4 bases and J by 3 bases, with 12 bases between the two germline ends. The DNA of the CDR3 is TGTGCCAGCAGCTCGGAACTCTCGGACTATGGCTACACCTTC. Translating gives CASSSELSDYGYTF.

DNA of the CDR3: TGTGCCAGCAGCCCGCCGGACCACCTCTACGAGCAGTACTTC. Encoded protein: CASSPPDHLYEQYF. The V and J genes are TRBV7-2 and TRBJ2-7, with D unclear. CDR1 and CDR2 from the germline V gene are SGHTA and FQGNSA. Between the trimmed V and J ends, which lost 5 bases and 3 bases, there was a span of 14 bases. The CDR3 length is 14 residues.

This rearrangement joins TRBV19 to TRBJ2-7; TRBD2 agrees at 9 bases. This CDR3 has 16 residues. Germline V lookup: CDR1 LNHDA, CDR2 SQIVND (reference sequence). J gave up 3 bases and V 1 base, and 7 bases lay outside the gene matches. As DNA, the CDR3 is TGTGCCAGTAGTATAGCCTCACTAGCGGGCGTCTACGAGCAGTACTTC. Amino acids: CASSIASLAGVYEQYF.

This sequence joins TRBV28 and TRBJ1-2; 10 bases align to TRBD1. V trimming: 4 bases; J trimming: 8 bases; junction bases outside the gene matches: 10. This CDR3 is 15 amino acids long. The V gene's germline CDR1 is MDHEN and CDR2 SYDVKM. CDR3 sequence: CASSYHDRGRKGYTF. CDR3 DNA: TGTGCCAGCAGTTATCATGACAGGGGGCGGAAGGGCTACACCTTC.

The CDR3 spells CASSLRGSGYTF. The CDR3 DNA follows: TGTGCCAGCAGTTTGAGAGGGTCCGGCTACACCTTC. The chain is built from TRBV28 and TRBJ1-2; no clear D gene. The V gene lost 3 bases and the J gene lost 8 bases, with 10 bases spanning the gap. Looked up from germline, CDR1 is MDHEN and CDR2 is SYDVKM. The CDR3 is 12 residues long.

The chain is built from TRBV6-2 or TRBV6-3 and TRBJ1-1; no reliable D call. Between the trimmed V and J ends, which lost 0 bases and 3 bases, there was a span of 8 bases. CDR1 and CDR2 (germline): MNHEY, SVGEGT. This CDR3 spans 14 amino acids. Here the CDR3 reads CASSYSGRDTEAFF. Here the CDR3 DNA reads TGTGCCAGCAGTTACTCTGGGCGGGACACTGAAGCTTTCTTT.

As for this clone: The same CDR3 is also encoded by other DNA sequences in this sample. Here the CDR3 reads CASSLGSTDTQYF. The CDR3 DNA sequence: TGTGCCAGCAGTTTGGGCTCAACAGATACGCAGTATTTT. The chain has TRBV12-3 or TRBV12-4 and TRBJ2-3; D remains unclear. The CDR3 covers 13 residues. The V and J ends lost 3 bases and 3 bases respectively, with 7 bases between them.